The TCR beta chain described here comes from a study of T cell responses to AZD1222 COVID-19 vaccine. Study findings and constraints: Among those given AZD1222, only six were seropositive at baseline. The sample set comprised mostly white British donors with more females, and clonal diversity was possibly underestimated.

Here immunoSEQ multiplex PCR was the method, and the copy in TCRdb shows in-frame clones only, minus some. The table has over 150,000 clones, about 88% seen once; the top ten hold 3% to 3.5%. Per the germline V gene, CDR1 is ENHRY and CDR2 is SYGVKD. This CDR3 spans 16 amino acids. With V trimmed by 3 bases and J by 7 bases, 11 bases remained unmatched. Comment on this clone: Its cognate antigen is unknown.

The sample here was peripheral blood, taken on day 0 of AZD1222 vaccination. The TCR originated in an adult in good health. The chain is built from TRBV10-3 and TRBJ1-2; 10 positions match TRBD1. The CDR3, as DNA: TGTGCCATCAGTGACGGTGCGACAGGGGGCGCCGGTGGCTACACCTTC. Its translation: CAISDGATGGAGGYTF.